This TCR beta chain was recovered during a study of T cell repertoires and leukemia-associated antigens. General study points: The four groups had similar numbers of Vbeta, Jbeta genes and CDR3s. Expanded clones' antigen specificity and function were not directly tested.

Germline loops: CDR1 SGHNT, CDR2 YYREEE (reference sequence). Trimming took 3 bases from V and 3 from J, leaving 16 bases between them. This CDR3 region has 15 residues. TCRdb processed the 5' RACE reads anew with MiXCR; each CDR3 protein has one entry. The sample carries fewer than 15,000 distinct CDR3 sequences, approximately 39% recorded once. Ten or more counts support this clonotype. Its antigen is still unknown. The sequence derives from a female donor in good health. Sequencing input: CD3+ T cells sorted from blood and cultured. J is TRBJ2-7 and V is TRBV5-4; a weak D match, TRBD1 (6 bases). CDR3 DNA sequence: TGTGCCAGCAGCTCCTTTACTAGGGGGATCTACGAGCAGTACTTC. This codes for CASSSFTRGIYEQYF.